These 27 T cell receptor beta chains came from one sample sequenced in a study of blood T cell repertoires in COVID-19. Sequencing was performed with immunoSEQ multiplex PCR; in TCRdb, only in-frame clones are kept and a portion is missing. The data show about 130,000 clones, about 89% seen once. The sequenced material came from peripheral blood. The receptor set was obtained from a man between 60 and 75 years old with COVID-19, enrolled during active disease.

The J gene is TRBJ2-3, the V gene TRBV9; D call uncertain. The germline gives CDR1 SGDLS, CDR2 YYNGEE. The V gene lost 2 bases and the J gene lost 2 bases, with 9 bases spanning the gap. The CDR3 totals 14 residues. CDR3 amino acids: CASSVRSDTDTQYF. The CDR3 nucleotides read TGTGCCAGCAGCGTGAGGAGTGACACAGATACGCAGTATTTT.

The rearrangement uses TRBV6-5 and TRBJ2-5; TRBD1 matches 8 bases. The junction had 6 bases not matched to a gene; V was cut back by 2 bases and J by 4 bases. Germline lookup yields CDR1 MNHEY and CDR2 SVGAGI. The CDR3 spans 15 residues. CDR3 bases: TGTGCCAGCAGTTACCCTACAGGGGGAATAGAGACCCAGTACTTC. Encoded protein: CASSYPTGGIETQYF.

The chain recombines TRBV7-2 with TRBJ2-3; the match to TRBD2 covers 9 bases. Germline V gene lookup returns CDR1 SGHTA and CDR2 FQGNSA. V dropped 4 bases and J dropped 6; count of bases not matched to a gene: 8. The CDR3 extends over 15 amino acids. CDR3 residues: CASSSGTSSQDTQYF. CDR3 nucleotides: TGTGCCAGCAGCTCAGGGACTAGCTCCCAGGATACGCAGTATTTT.

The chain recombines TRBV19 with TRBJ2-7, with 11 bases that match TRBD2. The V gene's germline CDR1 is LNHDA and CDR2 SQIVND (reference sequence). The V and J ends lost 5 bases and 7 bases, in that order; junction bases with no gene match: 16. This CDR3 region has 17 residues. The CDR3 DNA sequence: TGTGCCAGTAGTCCCAGACTAGCGGGGTCTACTTCGCGAGAGCAGTACTTC. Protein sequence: CASSPRLAGSTSREQYF.

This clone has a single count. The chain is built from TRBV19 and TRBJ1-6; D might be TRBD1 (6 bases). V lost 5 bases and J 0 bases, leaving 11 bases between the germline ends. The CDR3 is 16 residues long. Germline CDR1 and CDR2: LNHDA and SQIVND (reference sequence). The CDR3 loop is CASSFLTGSYNSPLHF. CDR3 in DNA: TGTGCCAGTAGTTTTCTGACAGGCTCCTATAATTCACCCCTCCACTTT.

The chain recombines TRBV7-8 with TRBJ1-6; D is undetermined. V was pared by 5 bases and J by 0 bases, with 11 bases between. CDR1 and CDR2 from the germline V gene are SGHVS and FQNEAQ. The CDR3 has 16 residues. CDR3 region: CASSPSRSSYNSPLHF. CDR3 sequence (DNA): TGTGCCAGCAGCCCCTCCAGAAGCTCCTATAATTCACCCCTCCACTTT.

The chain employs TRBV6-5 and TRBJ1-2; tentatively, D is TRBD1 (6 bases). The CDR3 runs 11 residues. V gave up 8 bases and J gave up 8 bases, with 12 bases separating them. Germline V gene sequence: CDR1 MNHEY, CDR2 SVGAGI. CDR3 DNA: TGTGCCAGCTCTACAGGGAACGGCTACACCTTC. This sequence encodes CASSTGNGYTF.

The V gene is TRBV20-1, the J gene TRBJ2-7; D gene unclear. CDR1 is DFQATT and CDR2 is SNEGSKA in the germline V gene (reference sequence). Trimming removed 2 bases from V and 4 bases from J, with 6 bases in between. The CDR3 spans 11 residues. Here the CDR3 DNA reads TGCAGTGCTAGAACCGGTTACGAGCAGTACTTC. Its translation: CSARTGYEQYF.

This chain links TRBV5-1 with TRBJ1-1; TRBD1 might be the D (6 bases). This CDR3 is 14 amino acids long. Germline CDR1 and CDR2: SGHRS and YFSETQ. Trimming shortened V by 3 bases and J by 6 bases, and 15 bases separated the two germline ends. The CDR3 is CASSWGGGRAEAFF. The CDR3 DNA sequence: TGCGCCAGCAGCTGGGGCGGGGGCAGAGCTGAAGCTTTCTTT.

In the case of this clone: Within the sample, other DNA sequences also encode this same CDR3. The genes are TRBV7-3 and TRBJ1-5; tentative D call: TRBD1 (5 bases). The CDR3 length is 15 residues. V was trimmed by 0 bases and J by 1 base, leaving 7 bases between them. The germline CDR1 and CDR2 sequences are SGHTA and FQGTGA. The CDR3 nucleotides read TGTGCCAGCAGCTTAACGGGGGGGAGCAATCAGCCCCAGCATTTT. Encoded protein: CASSLTGGSNQPQHF. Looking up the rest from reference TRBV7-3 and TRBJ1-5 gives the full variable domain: GAGVSQTPSNKVTEKGKYVELRCDPISGHTALYWYRQSLGQGPEFLIYFQGTGAADDSGLPNDRFFAVRPEGSVSTLKIQRTERGDSAVYLCASSLTGGSNQPQHFGDGTRLSIL.

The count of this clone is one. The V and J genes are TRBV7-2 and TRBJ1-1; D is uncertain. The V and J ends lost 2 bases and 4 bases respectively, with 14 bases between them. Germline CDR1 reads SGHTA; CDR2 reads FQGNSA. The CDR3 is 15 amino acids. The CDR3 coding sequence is TGTGCCAGCAGCTTAAACCCCCTTCTAGGCACTGAAGCTTTCTTT. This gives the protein CASSLNPLLGTEAFF.

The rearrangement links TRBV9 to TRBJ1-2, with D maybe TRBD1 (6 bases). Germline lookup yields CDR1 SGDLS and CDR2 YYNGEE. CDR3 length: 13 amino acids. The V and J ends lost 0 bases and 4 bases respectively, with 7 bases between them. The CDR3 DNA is TGTGCCAGCAGCGTAGTAGGGGGCTATGGCTACACCTTC. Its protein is CASSVVGGYGYTF.

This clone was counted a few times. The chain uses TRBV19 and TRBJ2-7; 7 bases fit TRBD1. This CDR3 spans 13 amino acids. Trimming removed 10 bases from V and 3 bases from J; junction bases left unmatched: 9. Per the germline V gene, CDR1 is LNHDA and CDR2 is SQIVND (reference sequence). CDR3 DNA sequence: TGTGCCACCACCGGGACAGATCTCTACGAGCAGTACTTC. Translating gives CATTGTDLYEQYF.

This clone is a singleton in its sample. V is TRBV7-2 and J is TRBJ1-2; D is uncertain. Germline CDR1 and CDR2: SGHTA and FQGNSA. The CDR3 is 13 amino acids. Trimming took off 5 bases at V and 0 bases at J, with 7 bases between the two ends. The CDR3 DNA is TGTGCCAGCAGCGCCGGAGCTAACTATGGCTACACCTTC. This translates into CASSAGANYGYTF.

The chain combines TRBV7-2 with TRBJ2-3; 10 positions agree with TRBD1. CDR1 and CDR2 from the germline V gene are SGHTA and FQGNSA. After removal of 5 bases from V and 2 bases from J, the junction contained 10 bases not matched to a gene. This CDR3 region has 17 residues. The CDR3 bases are TGTGCCAGCAGCCTACGTCGGACAGGGGGAAACACAGATACGCAGTATTTT. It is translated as CASSLRRTGGNTDTQYF.

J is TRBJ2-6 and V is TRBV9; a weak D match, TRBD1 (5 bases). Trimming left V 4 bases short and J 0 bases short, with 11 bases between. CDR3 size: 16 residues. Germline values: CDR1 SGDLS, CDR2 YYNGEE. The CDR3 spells CASSSRVLSGANVLTF. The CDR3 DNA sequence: TGTGCCAGCAGCTCCAGGGTCCTCTCTGGGGCCAACGTCCTGACTTTC.

Here the CDR3 reads CASSYWDRIQETQYF. The CDR3 nucleotides read TGTGCCAGCAGCTACTGGGACAGAATCCAAGAGACCCAGTACTTC. The gene calls are TRBV11-2 and TRBJ2-5, with 7 bases aligning to TRBD1. With 4 bases clipped from V and 1 base from J, the junction kept 6 bases outside the gene matches. The CDR3 runs 15 residues. Germline values: CDR1 SGHAT, CDR2 FQNNGV.

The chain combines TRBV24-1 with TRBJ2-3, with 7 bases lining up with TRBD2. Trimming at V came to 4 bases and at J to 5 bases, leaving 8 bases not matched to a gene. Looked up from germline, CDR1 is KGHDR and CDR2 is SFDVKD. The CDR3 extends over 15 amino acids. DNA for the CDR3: TGTGCCACCAGTGAAACCACGGGGGGACGAGATACGCAGTATTTT. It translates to CATSETTGGRDTQYF.

CDR3 sequence (DNA): TGCGCCAGCAGTGTGGGGGGAAAACTGTTTTTT. It translates to CASSVGGKLFF. The rearrangement links TRBV10-2 to TRBJ1-4; D may be TRBD1 (5 bases). CDR3 length: 11 residues. With 4 bases removed from V and 10 bases from J, the gap between germline ends came to 7 bases. CDR1 is WSHSY, CDR2 SAAADI, per germline.

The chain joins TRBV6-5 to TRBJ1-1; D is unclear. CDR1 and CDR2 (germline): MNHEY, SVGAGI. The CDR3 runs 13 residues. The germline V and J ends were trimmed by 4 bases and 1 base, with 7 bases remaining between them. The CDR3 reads CASSWTGNTEAFF. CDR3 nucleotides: TGTGCCAGCAGTTGGACTGGGAACACTGAAGCTTTCTTT.

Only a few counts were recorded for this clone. The CDR3 loop is CASSLRQGENYGYTF. The CDR3 nucleotides read TGCGCCAGCAGCTTACGCCAGGGTGAGAACTATGGCTACACCTTC. The genes are TRBV5-1 and TRBJ1-2; D is perhaps TRBD1 (5 bases). V lost 2 bases, J lost 2 bases, and 13 bases lay in between. The CDR3 sequence is 15 residues long. Germline V lookup: CDR1 SGHRS, CDR2 YFSETQ.

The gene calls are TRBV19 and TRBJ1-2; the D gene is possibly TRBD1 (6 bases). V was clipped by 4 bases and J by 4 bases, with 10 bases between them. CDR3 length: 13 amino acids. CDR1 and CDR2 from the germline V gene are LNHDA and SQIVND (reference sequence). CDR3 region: CASSNTGIYGYTF. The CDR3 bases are TGTGCCAGTAGTAACACAGGGATCTATGGCTACACCTTC.

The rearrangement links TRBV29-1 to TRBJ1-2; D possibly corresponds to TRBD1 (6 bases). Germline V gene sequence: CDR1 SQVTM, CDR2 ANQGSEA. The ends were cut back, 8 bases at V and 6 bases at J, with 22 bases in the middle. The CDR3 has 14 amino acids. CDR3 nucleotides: TGCAGCATAAAAGCGGCCAGGGGTTCCCATGGCTACACCTTC. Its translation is CSIKAARGSHGYTF.

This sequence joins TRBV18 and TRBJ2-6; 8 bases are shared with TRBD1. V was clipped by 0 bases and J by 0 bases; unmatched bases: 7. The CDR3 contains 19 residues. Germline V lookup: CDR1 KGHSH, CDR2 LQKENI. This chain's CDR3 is CASSPPDRVRLSGANVLTF. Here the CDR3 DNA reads TGTGCCAGCTCACCACCGGACAGGGTTAGGCTCTCTGGGGCCAACGTCCTGACTTTC.

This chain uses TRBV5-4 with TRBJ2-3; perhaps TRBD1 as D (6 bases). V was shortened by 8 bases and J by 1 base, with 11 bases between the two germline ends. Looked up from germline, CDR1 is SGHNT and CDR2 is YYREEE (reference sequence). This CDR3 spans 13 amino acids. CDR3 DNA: TGTGCCAGTACAGGGAAAGGCACAGATACGCAGTATTTT. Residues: CASTGKGTDTQYF.

The chain's CDR3 is CASSEIGQGPYGYTF. The DNA for the CDR3 is TGTGCCAGCAGTGAAATAGGACAGGGGCCATATGGCTACACCTTC. The J gene is TRBJ1-2, the V gene TRBV6-1; TRBD1 aligns across 9 bases. V was pared by 2 bases and J by 5 bases, with 6 bases of the junction left unmatched. Germline CDR1 and CDR2: MNHNS and SASEGT. The CDR3 spans 15 residues.

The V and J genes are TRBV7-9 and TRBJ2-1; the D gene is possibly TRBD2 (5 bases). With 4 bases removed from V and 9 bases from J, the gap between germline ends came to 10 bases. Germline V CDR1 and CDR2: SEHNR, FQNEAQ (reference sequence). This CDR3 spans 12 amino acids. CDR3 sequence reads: CASSYPGGEQFF. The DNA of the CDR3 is TGTGCCAGCAGCTACCCCGGAGGTGAGCAGTTCTTC.